These 26 T cell receptor beta chains were all obtained from the same sample, sequenced in a study of blood T cell repertoires in COVID-19. TCRdb's copy holds only in-frame clones and misses some; the assay was immunoSEQ multiplex PCR. The table records 150,000 to 200,000 clones, under 95% of them present only once. Sequencing was done on a sample of peripheral blood. The receptors derive from a man younger than 35 with acute or convalescent COVID-19.

CDR3 sequence (DNA): TGTGCCAGCAGTTCCGTCACCGGGGAGCTGTTTTTT. It codes for CASSSVTGELFF. This sequence joins TRBV12-3 or TRBV12-4 and TRBJ2-2; no definite D call. CDR3 size: 12 residues. Trimming took 4 bases from V and 4 from J, leaving 4 bases between them.

A single count supports this clone. The CDR3 sequence is CASSEGQAPNTEAFF. In DNA form, the CDR3 reads TGTGCCAGCAGCGAGGGACAGGCCCCGAACACTGAAGCTTTCTTT. This sequence joins TRBV6-5 and TRBJ1-1, with 8 positions matching TRBD1. Per the germline V gene, CDR1 is MNHEY and CDR2 is SVGAGI. Trimming took 6 bases from V and 1 from J; bases not matched to a gene: 7. The CDR3 consists of 15 residues.

This clone was recorded once. The genes are TRBV6-5 and TRBJ1-2, with 10 positions matching TRBD1. The CDR3 is 15 amino acids. Germline V gene sequence: CDR1 MNHEY, CDR2 SVGAGI. V lost 5 bases to trimming and J lost 3 bases; unmatched junction nucleotides: 6. CDR3 region: CASSRGTGEYYGYTF. CDR3 nucleotide sequence: TGTGCCAGCAGTCGGGGGACAGGGGAATACTATGGCTACACCTTC.

This clone was seen just once. This sequence joins TRBV18 and TRBJ2-7; D might be TRBD1 (6 bases). Germline V gene sequence: CDR1 KGHSH, CDR2 LQKENI. Between the trimmed V and J ends, which lost 4 bases and 3 bases, there was a span of 19 bases. This CDR3 is 16 amino acids long. For the CDR3, the DNA is TGTGCCAGCTCACGGGGGCAGCCAAAAGGAAACTACGAGCAGTACTTC. It codes for CASSRGQPKGNYEQYF.

The chain employs TRBV2 and TRBJ1-5; 7 bases align to TRBD1. Trimming cost V 3 bases and J 1 base; bases outside gene matches: 3. CDR3 length: 15 amino acids. Germline-derived CDR1 and CDR2 are SNHLY and FYNNEI. In nucleotides, the CDR3 is TGTGCCAGCAGTGAGACAGGGCGAAGCAATCAGCCCCAGCATTTT. This sequence encodes CASSETGRSNQPQHF.

This clone has only one observation. The chain combines TRBV6-5 with TRBJ1-1, with 8 bases identical to TRBD1. Trimming took 5 bases from V and 7 from J; bases not matched to a gene: 9. CDR1 MNHEY and CDR2 SVGAGI come from the germline V gene. The CDR3 spans 14 residues. The CDR3 protein is CASSLPGGRVEAFF. In DNA form, the CDR3 reads TGTGCCAGCAGTCTACCAGGGGGCAGAGTTGAAGCTTTCTTT.

This CDR3 is CSVNRDRFTEAFF. The DNA for the CDR3 is TGCAGCGTCAACAGGGACCGGTTCACTGAAGCTTTCTTT. V and J are TRBV29-1 and TRBJ1-1, with D maybe TRBD1 (6 bases). The germline V gene has CDR1 SQVTM and CDR2 ANQGSEA. V gave up 6 bases and J gave up 4 bases, with 15 bases separating them. The CDR3 sequence is 13 residues long. The whole variable domain, filled in from reference TRBV29-1 and TRBJ1-1, reads SAVISQKPSRDICQRGTSLTIQCQVDSQVTMMFWYRQQPGQSLTLIATANQGSEATYESGFVIDKFPISRPNLTFSTLTVSNMSPEDSSIYLCSVNRDRFTEAFFGQGTRLTVV.

This chain links TRBV30 with TRBJ1-2, with 7 nucleotides matching TRBD1. Looked up from germline, CDR1 is GTSNPN and CDR2 is SVGIG (reference sequence). This CDR3 spans 15 amino acids. V gave up 2 bases and J gave up 5 bases; unmatched junction bases: 11. CDR3 in amino acids: CAWSIIQGSPYGYTF. CDR3 DNA sequence: TGTGCCTGGAGTATAATACAGGGGTCCCCTTATGGCTACACCTTC. Variable domain in full (rest from reference TRBV30 and TRBJ1-2): SQTIHQWPATLVQPVGSPLSLECTVEGTSNPNLYWYRQAAGRGLQLLFYSVGIGQISSEVPQNLSASRPQDRQFILSSKKLLLSDSGFYLCAWSIIQGSPYGYTFGSGTRLTVV.

The rearrangement joins TRBV6-5 to TRBJ1-4; D uncertain. Germline assignment: CDR1 MNHEY and CDR2 SVGAGI. The CDR3 consists of 14 residues. V was pared by 7 bases and J by 8 bases, with 17 bases between. CDR3 loop: CASTKPLIREKLFF. DNA for the CDR3: TGTGCCAGCACGAAACCGCTGATTCGGGAAAAACTGTTTTTT.

The chain is built from TRBV11-2 and TRBJ1-1, with D unclear. Trimming removed 5 bases at V and 4 bases at J, with 14 bases between. Germline CDR1 SGHAT, CDR2 FQNNGV. The CDR3 is made up of 14 amino acids. This CDR3 reads CASSLESLSTEAFF. DNA of the CDR3: TGTGCCAGCAGCCTCGAGTCCCTTAGCACTGAAGCTTTCTTT.

The gene calls are TRBV6-5 and TRBJ2-1, with D unclear. This CDR3 has 14 residues. Trimming shortened V by 6 bases and J by 4 bases, and 13 bases separated the two germline ends. Germline assignment: CDR1 MNHEY and CDR2 SVGAGI. CDR3 residues: CASSLLPRYNEQFF. CDR3 nucleotides: TGTGCCAGCAGCTTACTCCCCCGGTACAATGAGCAGTTCTTC.

This rearrangement joins TRBV25-1 to TRBJ1-2; D not resolved. CDR1 is MGHDK and CDR2 is SYGVNS in the germline V gene. The length of the CDR3 is 15 residues. The germline V and J ends were trimmed by 4 bases and 8 bases, with 20 bases remaining between them. The CDR3 here is CASSVEVTGRRGYTF. In DNA form, the CDR3 reads TGTGCCAGCAGTGTTGAGGTCACCGGGAGGCGCGGCTACACCTTC.

V is TRBV5-1 and J is TRBJ2-1; tentatively, D is TRBD1 (5 bases). Germline V gene sequence: CDR1 SGHRS, CDR2 YFSETQ. Trimming removed 0 bases at V and 8 bases at J, with 15 bases between. The CDR3 covers 15 residues. CDR3 bases: TGCGCCAGCAGCTTGGGACAGAACCCCCGCGATGAGCAGTTCTTC. This translates into CASSLGQNPRDEQFF.

This chain connects TRBV5-6 to TRBJ2-7, with TRBD2 matching over 7 bases. The CDR3 runs to 15 residues. J lost 2 bases, V lost 4 bases, and 9 bases had no gene match. Germline V gene data show CDR1 as SGHDT and CDR2 as YYEEEE. The CDR3 DNA reads as TGTGCCAGCAGCCTTTCCCGGGACTACCCCTACGAGCAGTACTTC. Translating it yields CASSLSRDYPYEQYF.

V gene TRBV30 combines with J gene TRBJ1-2; 8 bases line up with TRBD1. Trimming at V came to 6 bases and at J to 4 bases, leaving 7 bases not matched to a gene. This CDR3 is built from 13 residues. CDR1 and CDR2 from the germline V gene are GTSNPN and SVGIG (reference sequence). CDR3 DNA: TGTGCCTGCTGGACAGGGAAGGGCTATGGCTACACCTTC. It specifies CACWTGKGYGYTF.

This chain connects TRBV6-5 to TRBJ2-7; maybe TRBD1 (6 bases). Germline V CDR1 and CDR2: MNHEY, SVGAGI. Trimming removed 6 bases from V and 2 bases from J, with 11 bases in between. The CDR3 spans 13 residues. The CDR3 here is CASRGQNTYEQYF. Written as DNA, the CDR3 is TGTGCCAGCAGGGGACAAAATACCTACGAGCAGTACTTC.

The chain recombines TRBV6-5 with TRBJ2-2; D is ambiguous. In germline, CDR1 is MNHEY, CDR2 SVGAGI. The ends were cut back, 6 bases at V and 4 bases at J, with 15 bases in the middle. The CDR3 loop spans 15 amino acids. This CDR3 is CASSAPPDITGELFF. The DNA of the CDR3 is TGTGCCAGCAGCGCCCCCCCTGACATCACCGGGGAGCTGTTTTTT.

This clone was observed a single time. Different DNA sequences within this sample yield the same CDR3. V is TRBV7-9 and J is TRBJ1-1; D perhaps matches TRBD1 (5 bases). V was cut by 3 bases and J by 1 base, with 12 bases left in between. The CDR3 is 15 residues long. Germline V gene data show CDR1 as SEHNR and CDR2 as FQNEAQ (reference sequence). CDR3 loop: CASSLVGRENTEAFF. The CDR3 coding sequence is TGTGCCAGCAGCTTGGTCGGCAGGGAGAACACTGAAGCTTTCTTT.

The V call is TRBV19, the J call TRBJ1-5; no definite D call. The germline gives CDR1 LNHDA, CDR2 SQIVND (reference sequence). CDR3 length equals 15 residues. V was shortened by 6 bases and J by 1 base, with 13 bases between the two germline ends. CDR3 in amino acids: CASRRGLESNQPQHF. In nucleotides, the CDR3 is TGTGCCAGTAGGAGAGGTTTAGAGAGCAATCAGCCCCAGCATTTT.

The chain is built from TRBV5-1 and TRBJ2-1, with 7 bases that match TRBD1. V gave up 4 bases and J gave up 8 bases; unmatched junction bases: 18. The CDR3 has 17 amino acids. Germline V gives CDR1 SGHRS, CDR2 YFSETQ. The chain's CDR3 is CASSRGLFSRGSDEQFF. In DNA form, the CDR3 reads TGCGCCAGCAGCAGGGGGCTCTTTTCGCGCGGTTCGGATGAGCAGTTCTTC. The full variable domain, its missing parts supplied by reference TRBV5-1 and TRBJ2-1, is KAGVTQTPRYLIKTRGQQVTLSCSPISGHRSVSWYQQTPGQGLQFLFEYFSETQRNKGNFPGRFSGRQFSNSRSEMNVSTLELGDSALYLCASSRGLFSRGSDEQFFGPGTRLTVL.

This clone was seen a single time. V is TRBV4-1 and J is TRBJ2-1, with 9 bases fitting TRBD2. V lost 1 base and J lost 6; bases outside the gene matches: 10. Germline assignment: CDR1 MGHRA and CDR2 YSYEKL. The CDR3 contains 17 residues. CDR3 in DNA: TGCGCCAGCAGCCAAGGCGTTCTAGCGGGACGGAGCAATGAGCAGTTCTTC. The encoded protein is CASSQGVLAGRSNEQFF.

The chain's CDR3 is CASSPDREGGGGYTF. In DNA, the CDR3 is TGTGCCAGCAGCCCGGACAGGGAAGGAGGGGGTGGCTACACCTTC. The chain recombines TRBV7-9 with TRBJ1-2; 8 positions agree with TRBD1. The CDR3 is 15 amino acids. J was trimmed by 7 bases and V by 5 bases; bases with no gene match: 12. Per the germline V gene, CDR1 is SEHNR and CDR2 is FQNEAQ (reference sequence).

The V call is TRBV29-1, the J call TRBJ1-1; D unresolved. This CDR3 is 15 amino acids long. V lost 3 bases to trimming and J lost 3 bases, with 17 bases between them. Germline V CDR1 and CDR2: SQVTM, ANQGSEA. The CDR3, as DNA: TGCAGCGTTGATCGAGCCAGGTACGGGGACACTGAAGCTTTCTTT. It is translated as CSVDRARYGDTEAFF.

The V gene is TRBV29-1, the J gene TRBJ2-5; D not certain. The CDR3 length is 14 residues. V gave up 0 bases and J gave up 2 bases, with 10 bases separating them. Looked up from germline, CDR1 is SQVTM and CDR2 is ANQGSEA. This chain's CDR3 is CSVEDLERQETQYF. As DNA, the CDR3 is TGCAGCGTTGAAGATCTGGAGAGGCAAGAGACCCAGTACTTC.

V usage is TRBV7-2 and J usage is TRBJ2-1; D is unclear. Trimming stripped 4 bases from V and 4 bases from J, with 8 bases between. This CDR3 is 13 amino acids long. The germline V gene encodes CDR1 SGHTA and CDR2 FQGNSA. For the CDR3, the DNA is TGTGCCAGCAGCTCTGGCAGTTACAATGAGCAGTTCTTC. As protein: CASSSGSYNEQFF.

The chain carries TRBV5-6 and TRBJ1-1; tentatively, D is TRBD1 (5 bases). The CDR3 spans 13 residues. Per the germline V gene, CDR1 is SGHDT and CDR2 is YYEEEE. V was shortened by 3 bases and J by 3 bases, with 9 bases between the two germline ends. The CDR3: CASSYWGDTEAFF. DNA for the CDR3: TGTGCCAGCAGCTATTGGGGGGACACTGAAGCTTTCTTT.